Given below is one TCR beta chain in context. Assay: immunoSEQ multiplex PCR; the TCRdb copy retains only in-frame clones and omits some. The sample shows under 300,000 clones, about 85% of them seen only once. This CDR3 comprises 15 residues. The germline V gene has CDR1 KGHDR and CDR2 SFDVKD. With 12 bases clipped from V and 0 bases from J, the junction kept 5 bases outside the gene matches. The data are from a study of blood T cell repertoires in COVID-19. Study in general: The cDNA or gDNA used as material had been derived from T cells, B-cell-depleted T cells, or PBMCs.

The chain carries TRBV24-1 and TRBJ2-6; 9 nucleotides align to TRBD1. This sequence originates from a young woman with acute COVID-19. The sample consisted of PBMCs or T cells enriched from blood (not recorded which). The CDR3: CAVGQGLSGANVLTF. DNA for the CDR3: TGTGCCGTGGGACAGGGTCTCTCTGGGGCCAACGTCCTGACTTTC.